Only a few counts were recorded for the clone carrying this T cell receptor (beta chain). Its target is not known. This sample is part of a study of regulatory T cells in long-lasting Graves disease. Study results and limitations: Less diverse TCR repertoires were seen in persistent Graves' patients than in newly diagnosed ones.

Both iRepertoire HTBI primers and Arm-PCR of CDR3 regions were used to build the TCR beta libraries. TCRdb re-analysed the multiplex PCR reads in MiXCR, keeping a single row per CDR3 protein. The data hold more than 400,000 distinct CDR3 sequences, with less than 20% observed a single time. Time point specified: newly diagnosed GD, antithyroid drugs for less than 3 months. There was RNA extracted from PBMCs, and the TCR library was made from it. By American Thyroid Association guidelines, Graves' disease was diagnosed in the cohort. CDR1 and CDR2 (germline): ENHRY, SYGVKD. Trimming cost V 2 bases and J 1 base, with 12 bases left between them. This CDR3 spans 16 amino acids. A further study also used this sample, focusing on T cells in Graves' hyperthyroidism and ophthalmopathy.

The sample in question was peripheral blood mononuclear cells (PBMCs), obtained at new diagnosis, from a patient treated with antithyroid drugs. The TCR sequence derives from a woman in her 30s with Graves disease. This sequence joins TRBV10-3 and TRBJ1-3, with unresolved D. In DNA, the CDR3 is TGTGCCATCAGTGAGGGGTGGGCCCTATCTGGAAACACCATATATTTT. As protein: CAISEGWALSGNTIYF.